Following are 8 T cell receptor beta chains from one sample sequenced in a study of OX40 agonist ivuxolimab in advanced cancers. Libraries were prepared by immunoSEQ multiplex PCR; TCRdb keeps only in-frame clonotypes and omits some of them. In the table there are roughly 92,000 clones, 87% of which are singletons. The sample in question was CD4+ or CD8+ T cells sorted from blood, obtained in a trial of the OX40 agonist ivuxolimab. Receptors were obtained from an adult with an advanced solid tumor such as melanoma, head and neck, liver or kidney cancer.

The gene calls are TRBV6-1 and TRBJ1-2; D remains unclear. Trimming left V 3 bases short and J 7 bases short, with 12 bases between. The germline V gene has CDR1 MNHNS and CDR2 SASEGT. CDR3 size: 13 residues. The CDR3 loop is CASSDIGLSGYTF. The CDR3 DNA follows: TGTGCCAGCAGTGATATAGGTTTAAGTGGCTACACCTTC.

The chain couples TRBV29-1 to TRBJ2-2, with a possible D match to TRBD2 (6 bases). CDR1 and CDR2 from the germline V gene are SQVTM and ANQGSEA. The CDR3 runs 14 residues. Trimming pared 4 bases from V and 5 bases from J, leaving 14 bases between. CDR3 DNA sequence: TGCAGCGTTGCCCTCGGGGGTTGGACCGGGGAGCTGTTTTTT. Amino acid sequence: CSVALGGWTGELFF.

Notes on this clone: A junction boundary mismatches the germline segment, possibly from a read error. This chain connects TRBV7-2 to TRBJ2-7; D assignment may be TRBD1 or TRBD2 (5 bases each). The CDR3 has 14 residues. The germline V gene has CDR1 SGHTA and CDR2 FQGNSA. In DNA form, the CDR3 reads TGTGCCAGCAGCTTAGAATCCCCGGGACCAGGGATTGCCTTC. Translation gives CASSLESPGPGIAF.

In the case of this clone: This sample also contains other DNA sequences that code for the same CDR3. The chain couples TRBV9 to TRBJ2-2; perhaps TRBD2 as D (5 bases). V was clipped by 4 bases and J by 4 bases, with 8 bases between them. Germline V CDR1 and CDR2: SGDLS, YYNGEE. This CDR3 contains 13 residues. The CDR3, as DNA: TGTGCCAGCAGCTCCCGGGGCACCGGGGAGCTGTTTTTT. Its protein product is CASSSRGTGELFF.

The chain joins TRBV7-3 to TRBJ2-5, with 10 nucleotides matching TRBD2. With 5 bases clipped from V and 5 bases from J, the junction kept 5 bases outside the gene matches. There are 14 residues in the CDR3. The germline V gene encodes CDR1 SGHTA and CDR2 FQGTGA. The CDR3 loop is CASSPSGGDETQYF. CDR3 nucleotides: TGTGCCAGCAGCCCAAGCGGGGGGGACGAGACCCAGTACTTC.

This clone was seen only once. The rearrangement uses TRBV15 and TRBJ2-2, with TRBD1 as a possible D gene (6 bases). Germline V gene data show CDR1 as LNHNV and CDR2 as YYDKDF (reference sequence). This CDR3 contains 14 residues. With 2 bases removed from V and 7 bases from J, the gap between germline ends came to 11 bases. The DNA for the CDR3 is TGTGCCACCAGCAGAAACAGGGTTGGCGGGGAGCTGTTTTTT. Its protein product is CATSRNRVGGELFF. Full variable domain (missing parts from reference TRBV15 and TRBJ2-2): DAMVIQNPRYQVTQFGKPVTLSCSQTLNHNVMYWYQQKSSQAPKLLFHYYDKDFNNEADTPDNFQSRRPNTSFCFLDIRSPGLGDTAMYLCATSRNRVGGELFFGEGSRLTVL.

About this clone itself: Within the sample, other DNA sequences also encode this same CDR3. V usage is TRBV20-1 and J usage is TRBJ1-1, with D tentatively TRBD1 (5 bases). Germline values: CDR1 DFQATT, CDR2 SNEGSKA (reference sequence). The CDR3 consists of 11 residues. The V gene lost 3 bases and the J gene lost 5 bases, with 7 bases spanning the gap. The CDR3 region is CSARGGTEAFF. DNA for the CDR3: TGCAGTGCTAGGGGGGGAACTGAAGCTTTCTTT.

This rearrangement joins TRBV7-2 to TRBJ1-6, with TRBD1 as a possible D gene (5 bases). Germline lookup yields CDR1 SGHTA and CDR2 FQGNSA. Trimming shortened V by 1 base and J by 10 bases, and 8 bases separated the two germline ends. The length of the CDR3 is 13 residues. The CDR3 region has the DNA TGTGCCAGCAGCTTAGAAAGGGGATCACCCCTCCACTTT. Translated: CASSLERGSPLHF.